This TCR beta chain came from a study of T cells in Graves' hyperthyroidism and ophthalmopathy. Study-wide results and limits: Most expanded thyroid clonotypes above 0.001 recurred in blood.

This clonotype was recorded at least ten times. Its antigen remains unidentified. Patients between 18 and 65 years old had hyperthyroidism, newly diagnosed and lasting under 2 months. In making diagnoses, clinical symptoms, serum thyroxine and TRAb, thyroid ultrasound and orbital computed tomography were all used. The source material, RNA transcripts, was used to amplify TCR beta CDR3 regions. HTBI primers drove first-round RT-PCR of the TCR CDR3. TCRdb itself ran the multiplex PCR reads through MiXCR, one entry per CDR3 protein. There are around 340,000 distinct CDR3 sequences in the sample; 16% occur only once, and 33% lies in the top ten. This CDR3 comprises 17 residues. V was pared by 5 bases and J by 4 bases, with 23 bases between.

Sample: blood. This receptor was taken from a man younger than 40 with Graves' hyperthyroidism. The chain has TRBV12-3 or TRBV12-4 and TRBJ2-5; possibly TRBD1 for D (5 bases). In nucleotides, the CDR3 is TGTGCCAGCAGTCCGTTCGGTTGGGCAGGGATATTAGAGACCCAGTACTTC. It encodes CASSPFGWAGILETQYF.